This T cell receptor beta chain was profiled in a study of OX40 agonist ivuxolimab in advanced cancers. Study in general: A history of anti-PD-1, anti-PD-L1 or anti-CTLA-4 therapy was acceptable, and over 35% had some. General observations from the study: Low normalized T-cell clonal expansion also characterized some of the nonresponders.

Profiling relied on immunoSEQ multiplex PCR, and the TCRdb table lists in-frame clones only, not all of them. The sample has some 62,000 clones; about four fifths are singletons. Notes on this clone: Its antigen is still unknown.

This material consisted of CD4+ or CD8+ T cells sorted from blood, taken in a trial of the OX40 agonist ivuxolimab. The TCR sequence derives from an adult with an advanced solid tumor such as melanoma, head and neck, liver or kidney cancer.

CDR3: CASTPRGSTYEQYF. In DNA, the CDR3 is TGTGCCAGTACCCCCAGAGGCTCCACCTACGAGCAGTACTTC. J is TRBJ2-5 and V is TRBV19; no firm D call. TRBJ2-7 matches the DNA end more closely, so the J call is doubtful. Germline-derived CDR1 and CDR2 are LNHDA and SQIVND (reference sequence). This CDR3 has 14 residues.